Shown below are 2 T cell receptor beta chains from a single sample sequenced in a study of T-cell reconstitution after alpha-beta-depleted transplantation in children. During its preparation, the TCRbeta library received unique molecular identifiers. TCRdb used MiXCR to reprocess the PCR reads, holding one entry per CDR3 protein. The sample contains 610,000 or so distinct CDR3 sequences, 25% to 30% of which appear only once. Sequencing used PBMCs, obtained before TCRalphabeta/CD19-depleted stem cell transplant. These TCRs come from a boy younger than two with Wiskott-Aldrich syndrome, due to receive a stem cell transplant.

This chain links TRBV9 with TRBJ2-5, with TRBD2 matching over 9 bases. CDR1 is SGDLS and CDR2 is YYNGEE in the germline V gene. V trimming: 3 bases; J trimming: 2 bases; junction bases outside the gene matches: 8. The CDR3 is 16 residues long. CDR3 residues: CASSEGLAGAQETQYF. Written as DNA, the CDR3 is TGTGCCAGCAGCGAGGGATTAGCGGGAGCACAAGAGACCCAGTACTTC.

This clonotype was observed a few times. CDR3 nucleotide sequence: TGTGCCACCAGTGGGCCGAGCTCCTACAATGAGCAGTTCTTC. This encodes CATSGPSSYNEQFF. This chain uses TRBV24-1 with TRBJ2-1; the D is unclear. Germline values: CDR1 KGHDR, CDR2 SFDVKD. The CDR3 runs 14 residues. The germline V and J ends were trimmed by 5 bases and 0 bases, with 7 bases remaining between them.